Listed below are T cell receptor beta chains from one sample, sequenced in a study of early T cells in non-severe SARS-CoV-2 infection. TCRdb reprocessed the 5' RACE reads via MiXCR and lists one record per CDR3 protein. The profile shows 98,000 or so distinct CDR3 sequences, 11% of them singletons. The sample comprised whole blood. These receptors all come from an adult who was a healthcare worker with PCR-confirmed SARS-CoV-2 infection or an uninfected control (not recorded which). Each CDR3 is given with its conserved first and last residue. The D gene is left open where the match is weak. Only part of the rows carry a size: once, few, many, or a class if the clone is expanded.

13	.	.	TRBV7-8	TRBJ2-5	CASSLARRETQYF	TGTGCCAGCAGCTTAGCCAGAAGGGAGACCCAGTACTTC
15	.	.	TRBV5-1	TRBJ2-6	CASSLGATGTNVLTF	TGCGCCAGCAGCTTAGGGGCAACTGGGACCAACGTCCTGACTTTC
16	.	few	TRBV20-1	TRBJ2-7	CSARDLSGRFSYEQYF	TGCAGTGCTAGAGATCTTAGCGGAAGATTTTCCTACGAGCAGTACTTC
12	.	many	TRBV4-1	TRBJ1-1	CASSQERTEAFF	TGCGCCAGCAGCCAAGAACGAACTGAAGCTTTCTTT
15	.	few	TRBV4-2	TRBJ2-5	CASSLITGTLETQYF	TGTGCCAGCAGCCTAATCACCGGGACTTTGGAGACCCAGTACTTC
11	.	.	TRBV11-2	TRBJ2-7	CASSPRGEQYF	TGTGCCAGCAGCCCCAGAGGCGAGCAGTACTTC
18	TRBD1	many	TRBV12-3/TRBV12-4	TRBJ2-2	CASSQRGQGAWNTGELFF	TGTGCCAGCAGCCAACGAGGACAGGGGGCGTGGAACACCGGGGAGCTGTTTTTT
14	.	few	TRBV20-1	TRBJ2-7	CSAREGGKGYEQYF	TGCAGTGCTAGAGAAGGCGGGAAAGGGTACGAGCAGTACTTC
14	TRBD1	.	TRBV6-5	TRBJ1-1	CASRTGLGVTEAFF	TGTGCCAGCAGGACAGGGCTGGGGGTCACTGAAGCTTTCTTT
15	TRBD1	.	TRBV19	TRBJ1-2	CASSTLGTGQGGYTF	TGTGCCAGTAGTACCCTGGGGACAGGCCAAGGCGGCTACACCTTC
14	TRBD1	.	TRBV2	TRBJ1-5	CASSETGGNQPQHF	TGTGCCAGCAGTGAGACAGGGGGCAATCAGCCCCAGCATTTT
13	TRBD1	.	TRBV19	TRBJ1-2	CASSKQGGYGYTF	TGTGCCAGTAGTAAACAGGGGGGATATGGCTACACCTTC
14	TRBD1	few	TRBV3-1	TRBJ2-3	CASSQATGADTQYF	TGTGCCAGCAGCCAAGCAACAGGGGCCGATACGCAGTATTTT
13	.	.	TRBV20-1	TRBJ1-2	CSATTGTDYGYTF	TGCAGTGCCACCACCGGGACCGACTATGGCTACACCTTC
15	.	.	TRBV11-2	TRBJ2-1	CASSLVGGGNIEQFF	TGTGCCAGCAGCTTAGTCGGAGGGGGGAATATTGAGCAGTTCTTC
12	.	many	TRBV29-1	TRBJ2-7	CSVAAGPYEQYF	TGCAGCGTTGCCGCGGGACCCTACGAGCAGTACTTC
14	.	few	TRBV7-9	TRBJ2-7	CASSSTTDSYEQYF	TGTGCCAGCAGCTCCACGACGGATTCCTACGAGCAGTACTTC
18	.	.	TRBV24-1	TRBJ2-1	CATRCPMITGGDYNEQFF	TGTGCCACCCGTTGTCCTATGATAACAGGGGGGGACTACAATGAGCAGTTCTTC
15	TRBD2	once	TRBV29-1	TRBJ2-5	CSATKGASGEETQYF	TGCAGCGCCACCAAAGGCGCTAGCGGCGAAGAGACCCAGTACTTC
13	.	many	TRBV3-1	TRBJ1-1	CASSRGRNTEAFF	TGTGCCAGCAGCCGGGGGAGGAACACTGAAGCTTTCTTT
14	.	few	TRBV3-1	TRBJ1-5	CASSSRHSNQPQHF	TGTGCCAGCAGCTCTAGACATAGCAATCAGCCCCAGCATTTT
15	TRBD2	.	TRBV28	TRBJ2-3	CASSFGGSTTDTQYF	TGTGCCAGCAGTTTCGGCGGGAGTACTACAGATACGCAGTATTTT
14	TRBD1	.	TRBV2	TRBJ2-7	CASRRTGSPYEQYF	TGTGCCAGCAGGAGGACAGGTTCCCCCTACGAGCAGTACTTC
15	.	few	TRBV2	TRBJ1-1	CASSPAGRGNTEAFF	TGTGCCAGCAGTCCGGCGGGACGGGGGAACACTGAAGCTTTCTTT
14	.	many	TRBV29-1	TRBJ1-2	CSVDQATQDYGYTF	TGCAGCGTTGATCAGGCAACACAGGACTATGGCTACACCTTC
18	.	.	TRBV3-1	TRBJ2-1	CASSQVLVDYPGVNEQFF	TGTGCCAGCAGCCAAGTACTCGTCGACTACCCAGGAGTCAATGAGCAGTTCTTC
13	.	.	TRBV7-9	TRBJ2-2	CASSLGYTGELFF	TGTGCCAGCAGCTTAGGTTACACCGGGGAGCTGTTTTTT
14	.	.	TRBV28	TRBJ1-2	CASSSITLGYGYTF	TGTGCCAGCAGTTCCATTACCCTTGGGTATGGCTACACCTTC
14	.	.	TRBV7-6	TRBJ2-2	CASSLTSVAGELFF	TGTGCCAGCAGCTTAACTAGTGTTGCCGGGGAGCTGTTTTTT
14	TRBD1	many	TRBV2	TRBJ1-1	CASSETGGNTEAFF	TGTGCCAGCAGTGAGACAGGGGGAAACACTGAAGCTTTCTTT
12	.	many	TRBV20-1	TRBJ2-1	CSALGPGNEQFF	TGCAGTGCTTTGGGGCCGGGGAATGAGCAGTTCTTC
16	.	few	TRBV7-3	TRBJ2-3	CASSLSYVGNTDTQYF	TGTGCCAGCAGCTTATCGTACGTGGGGAACACAGATACGCAGTATTTT
13	.	few	TRBV29-1	TRBJ1-4	CSVDGGFGEKLFF	TGCAGCGTTGACGGAGGGTTCGGTGAAAAACTGTTTTTT
17	TRBD2	many	TRBV7-9	TRBJ2-3	CASSPSWGAGPTDTQYF	TGTGCCAGCAGCCCTTCTTGGGGAGCGGGGCCCACAGATACGCAGTATTTT
13	.	many	TRBV29-1	TRBJ2-3	CSVEDHGTDTQYF	TGCAGCGTTGAAGATCACGGCACAGATACGCAGTATTTT
18	.	.	TRBV10-1	TRBJ2-2	CASSELPGQGNNTGELFF	TGCGCCAGCAGTGAGCTACCTGGGCAGGGGAATAACACCGGGGAGCTGTTTTTT
14	TRBD1	many	TRBV20-1	TRBJ2-7	CSARTGGAPYEQYF	TGCAGTGCAAGGACAGGGGGCGCGCCCTACGAGCAGTACTTC
11	.	.	TRBV18	TRBJ2-3	CASSGADTQYF	TGTGCCAGCTCAGGCGCAGATACGCAGTATTTT
14	TRBD1	many	TRBV7-6	TRBJ1-5	CASSLDRGGQPQHF	TGTGCCAGCAGCTTAGACAGGGGCGGCCAGCCCCAGCATTTT
14	.	many	TRBV12-3/TRBV12-4	TRBJ2-1	CASSLRGSYNEQFF	TGTGCCAGCAGTCTAAGGGGCTCCTACAATGAGCAGTTCTTC
15	TRBD1	few	TRBV7-8	TRBJ1-1	CASSIHRGMNTEAFF	TGTGCCAGCAGCATCCACAGGGGAATGAACACTGAAGCTTTCTTT
14	TRBD1	.	TRBV6-5	TRBJ1-3	CASSSTGIGNTIYF	TGTGCCAGCAGTTCGACAGGGATTGGAAACACCATATATTTT
15	TRBD1	.	TRBV27	TRBJ1-2	CASSFRGQGAGGYTF	TGTGCCAGCAGTTTCCGGGGACAGGGGGCCGGCGGCTACACCTTC
16	.	few	TRBV9	TRBJ2-3	CASSVGPALSTDTQYF	TGTGCCAGCAGCGTAGGACCAGCCCTTAGCACAGATACGCAGTATTTT
14	.	.	TRBV27	TRBJ2-1	CASTPREYSGEQFF	TGTGCCAGCACCCCGAGGGAGTATAGCGGTGAGCAGTTCTTC